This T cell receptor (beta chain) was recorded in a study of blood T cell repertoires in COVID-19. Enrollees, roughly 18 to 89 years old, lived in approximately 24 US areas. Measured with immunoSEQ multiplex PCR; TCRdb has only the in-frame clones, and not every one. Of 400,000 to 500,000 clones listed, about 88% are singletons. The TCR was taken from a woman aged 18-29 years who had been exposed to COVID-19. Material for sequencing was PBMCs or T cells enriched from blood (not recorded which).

For the CDR3, the DNA is TGCGCCAGCAGCCTGACAGGGCAAAATCAGCCCCAGCATTTT. Encoded protein: CASSLTGQNQPQHF. V usage is TRBV5-1 and J usage is TRBJ1-5, with TRBD1 identical over 7 bases. From germline, CDR1 is SGHRS and CDR2 YFSETQ. Unmatched junction bases numbered 5, after V lost 4 bases and J lost 4 bases. The CDR3 consists of 14 residues.